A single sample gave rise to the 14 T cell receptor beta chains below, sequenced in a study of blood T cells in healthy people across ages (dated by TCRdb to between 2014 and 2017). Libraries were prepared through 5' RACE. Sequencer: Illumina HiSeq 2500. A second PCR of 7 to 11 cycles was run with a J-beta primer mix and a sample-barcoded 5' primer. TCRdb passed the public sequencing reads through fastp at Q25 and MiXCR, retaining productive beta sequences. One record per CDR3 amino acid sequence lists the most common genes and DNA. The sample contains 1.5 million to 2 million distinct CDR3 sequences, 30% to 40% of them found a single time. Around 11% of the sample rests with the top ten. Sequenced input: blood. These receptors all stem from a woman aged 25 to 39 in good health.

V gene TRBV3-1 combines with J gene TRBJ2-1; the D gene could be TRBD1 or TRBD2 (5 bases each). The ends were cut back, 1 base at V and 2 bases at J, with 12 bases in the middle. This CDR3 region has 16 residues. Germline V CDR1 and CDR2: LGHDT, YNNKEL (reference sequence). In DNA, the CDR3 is TGTGCCAGCAGCCAAGGGGACCATTCCCCCTACAATGAGCAGTTCTTC. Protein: CASSQGDHSPYNEQFF.

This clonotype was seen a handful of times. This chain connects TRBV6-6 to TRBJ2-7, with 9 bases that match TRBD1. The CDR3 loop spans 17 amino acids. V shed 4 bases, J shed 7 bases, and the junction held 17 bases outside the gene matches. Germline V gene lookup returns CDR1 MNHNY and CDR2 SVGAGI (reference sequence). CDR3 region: CASSSPLSKQGAGEQYF. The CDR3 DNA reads TGTGCCAGCAGTTCCCCCTTATCCAAACAGGGGGCAGGGGAGCAGTACTTC.

This CDR3 is CASSSAVPVARTDTQYF. Written as DNA, the CDR3 is TGTGCCAGCAGCTCTGCCGTACCGGTCGCCAGGACAGATACGCAGTATTTT. The gene calls are TRBV7-3 and TRBJ2-3; D gene uncertain. This CDR3 region has 17 residues. The V end lost 4 bases, the J end lost 3 bases, and 20 bases lay between the germline ends. The germline gives CDR1 SGHTA, CDR2 FQGTGA.

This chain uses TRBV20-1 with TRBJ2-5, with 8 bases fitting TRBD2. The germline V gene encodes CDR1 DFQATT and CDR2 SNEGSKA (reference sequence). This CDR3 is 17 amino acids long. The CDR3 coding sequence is TGCTCACCTGTATCCCCGGGGGCTAGCGGGTACCAAGAGACCCAGTACTTC. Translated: CSPVSPGASGYQETQYF.

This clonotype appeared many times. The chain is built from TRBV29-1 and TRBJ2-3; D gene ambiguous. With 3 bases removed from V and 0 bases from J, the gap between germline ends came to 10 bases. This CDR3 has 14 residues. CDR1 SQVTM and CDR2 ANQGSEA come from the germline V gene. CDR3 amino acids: CSVDESESTDTQYF. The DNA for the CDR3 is TGCAGCGTTGACGAGTCAGAAAGCACAGATACGCAGTATTTT.

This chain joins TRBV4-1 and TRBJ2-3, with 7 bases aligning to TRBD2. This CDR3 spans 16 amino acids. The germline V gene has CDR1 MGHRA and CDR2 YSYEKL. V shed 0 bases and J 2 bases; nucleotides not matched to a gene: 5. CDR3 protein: CASSQDDSGHTDTQYF. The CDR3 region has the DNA TGCGCCAGCAGCCAAGATGATAGCGGGCACACAGATACGCAGTATTTT.

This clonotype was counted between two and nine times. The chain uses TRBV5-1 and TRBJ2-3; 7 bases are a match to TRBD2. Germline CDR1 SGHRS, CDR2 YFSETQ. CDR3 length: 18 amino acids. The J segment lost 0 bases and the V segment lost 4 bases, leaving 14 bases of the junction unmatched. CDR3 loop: CASSRTPTSLISTDTQYF. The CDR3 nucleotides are TGCGCCAGCAGCAGGACGCCGACTAGCCTGATCAGCACAGATACGCAGTATTTT.

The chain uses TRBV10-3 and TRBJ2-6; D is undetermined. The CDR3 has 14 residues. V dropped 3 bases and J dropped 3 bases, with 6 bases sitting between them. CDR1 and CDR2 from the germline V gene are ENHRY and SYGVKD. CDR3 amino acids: CAISERDGANVLTF. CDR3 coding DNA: TGTGCCATCAGTGAAAGGGATGGGGCCAACGTCCTGACTTTC.

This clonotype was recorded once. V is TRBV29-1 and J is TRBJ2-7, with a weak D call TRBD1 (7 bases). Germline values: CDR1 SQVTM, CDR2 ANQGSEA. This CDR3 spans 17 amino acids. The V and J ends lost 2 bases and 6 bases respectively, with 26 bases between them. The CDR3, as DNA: TGCAGCGTTGAACAGGAGGGACTTGTTGGACAGGAAATCGAGCAGTACTTC. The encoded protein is CSVEQEGLVGQEIEQYF.

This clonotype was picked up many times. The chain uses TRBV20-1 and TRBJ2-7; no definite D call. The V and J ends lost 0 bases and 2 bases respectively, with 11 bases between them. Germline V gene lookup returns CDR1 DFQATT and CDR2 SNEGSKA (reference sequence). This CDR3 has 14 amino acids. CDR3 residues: CSARDPVLPYEQYF. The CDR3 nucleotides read TGCAGTGCTAGAGATCCTGTTCTCCCCTACGAGCAGTACTTC.

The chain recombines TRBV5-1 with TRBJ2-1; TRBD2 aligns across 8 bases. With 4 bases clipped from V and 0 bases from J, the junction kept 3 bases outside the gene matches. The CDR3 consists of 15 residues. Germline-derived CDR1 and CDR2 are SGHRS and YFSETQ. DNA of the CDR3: TGCGCCAGCAGCCGGGAGGGGAGCTCCTACAATGAGCAGTTCTTC. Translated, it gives CASSREGSSYNEQFF.

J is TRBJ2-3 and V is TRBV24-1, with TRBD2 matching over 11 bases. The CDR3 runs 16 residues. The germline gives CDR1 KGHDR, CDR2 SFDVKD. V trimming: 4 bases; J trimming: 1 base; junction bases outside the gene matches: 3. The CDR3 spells CATSDELAGGTDTQYF. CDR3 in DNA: TGTGCCACCAGTGACGAACTAGCGGGGGGCACAGATACGCAGTATTTT.

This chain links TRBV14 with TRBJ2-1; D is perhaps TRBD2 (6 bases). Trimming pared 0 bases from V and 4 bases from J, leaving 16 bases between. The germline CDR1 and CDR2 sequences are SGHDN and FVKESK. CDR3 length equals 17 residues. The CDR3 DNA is TGTGCCAGCAGCCAAGAAATAAGCGGGCCGCTATACAATGAGCAGTTCTTC. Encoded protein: CASSQEISGPLYNEQFF.

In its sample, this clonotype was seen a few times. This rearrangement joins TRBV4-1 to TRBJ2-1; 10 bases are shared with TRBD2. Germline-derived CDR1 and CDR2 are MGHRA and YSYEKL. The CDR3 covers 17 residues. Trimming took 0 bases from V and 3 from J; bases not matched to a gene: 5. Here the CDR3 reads CASSQDGVAGGYNEQFF. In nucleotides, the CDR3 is TGCGCCAGCAGCCAAGACGGAGTAGCGGGGGGCTACAATGAGCAGTTCTTC.